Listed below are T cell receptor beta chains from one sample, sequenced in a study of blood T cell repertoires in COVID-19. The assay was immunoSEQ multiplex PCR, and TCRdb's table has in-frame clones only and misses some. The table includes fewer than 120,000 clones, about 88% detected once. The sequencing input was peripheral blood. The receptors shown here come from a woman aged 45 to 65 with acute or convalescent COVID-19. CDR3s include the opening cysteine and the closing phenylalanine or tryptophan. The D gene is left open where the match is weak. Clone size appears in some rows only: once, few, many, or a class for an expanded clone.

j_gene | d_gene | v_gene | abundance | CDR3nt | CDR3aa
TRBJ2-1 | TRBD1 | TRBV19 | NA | TGTGCCAGTAGCCCTACGACACTTGGTTCAAGGCCCGGACAGGGCTACAATGAGCAGTTCTTC | CASSPTTLGSRPGQGYNEQFF
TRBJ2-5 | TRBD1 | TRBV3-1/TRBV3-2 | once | TGTGCCAGCAGCCCTGAACTTCCTGGGACAGGGGGACTCCAAGAGACCCAGTACTTC | CASSPELPGTGGLQETQYF
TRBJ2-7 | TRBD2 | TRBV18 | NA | TGTGCCAGCTCACCAACTCACTTGGGGACTAGCGGGCCCTACGAGCAGTACTTC | CASSPTHLGTSGPYEQYF
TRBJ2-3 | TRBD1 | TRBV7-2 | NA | TGTGCCAGCAGCTTGGGACAGGTGGGAGATACGCAGTATTTT | CASSLGQVGDTQYF
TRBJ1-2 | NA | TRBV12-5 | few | TGTGCTAGGGGAGGGGGGTTTGGCTACACCTTC | CARGGGFGYTF
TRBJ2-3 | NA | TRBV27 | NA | TGTGCCAGCAGCCGCCCACGTGCAAGCGGCGGGGTCACAGATACGCAGTATTTT | CASSRPRASGGVTDTQYF
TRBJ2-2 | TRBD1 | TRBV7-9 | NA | TGTGCCAGCAGCACCCGGGACAGGGGAGGTACCGGGGAGCTGTTTTTT | CASSTRDRGGTGELFF
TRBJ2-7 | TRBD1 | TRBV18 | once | TGTGCCAGCTCACCGAGAGACAGGGTCCCCTACGAGCAGTACTTC | CASSPRDRVPYEQYF
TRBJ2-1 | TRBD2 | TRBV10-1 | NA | TGCGCCAGCAGTGAGCTCGGGGGGGCGGTTGAGCAGTTCTTC | CASSELGGAVEQFF
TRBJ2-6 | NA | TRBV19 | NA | TGTGCCAGTAGTCCCAGCCGGGACACAGGCGTCCTGACTTTC | CASSPSRDTGVLTF
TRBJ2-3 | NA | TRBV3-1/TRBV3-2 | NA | TGTGCCAGCAGCCTTTCTCAGGGTATCACAGATACGCAGTATTTT | CASSLSQGITDTQYF
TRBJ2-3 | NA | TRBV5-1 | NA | TGCGCCAGCAGCTTGGGAGGGGGTGAAGATACGCAGTATTTT | CASSLGGGEDTQYF
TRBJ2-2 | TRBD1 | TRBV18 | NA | TGTGCCAGCTCACCGCAGGGGGCAAACACCGGGGAGCTGTTTTTT | CASSPQGANTGELFF
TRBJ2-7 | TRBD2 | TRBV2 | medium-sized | TGTGCCAGCAGTGAAGGTGCGGGAGGGTCCTTTTCCTACGAGCAGTACTTC | CASSEGAGGSFSYEQYF
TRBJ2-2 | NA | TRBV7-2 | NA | TGTGCCAGCAGCCCCCTTGTCGGGGCCGGGGAGCTGTTTTTT | CASSPLVGAGELFF
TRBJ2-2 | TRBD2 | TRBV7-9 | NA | TGTGCCAGCAGCTTCCTAGCGGGAAGCACCGGGGAGCTGTTTTTT | CASSFLAGSTGELFF
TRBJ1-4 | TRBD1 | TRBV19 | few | TGTGCCAGTACCACAGGGGCCACTAATGAAAAACTGTTTTTT | CASTTGATNEKLFF
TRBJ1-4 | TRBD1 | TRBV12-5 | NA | TGTGCTAGTGGTTTGGGCGGGACAGGGGGCGATGAAAAACTGTTTTTT | CASGLGGTGGDEKLFF
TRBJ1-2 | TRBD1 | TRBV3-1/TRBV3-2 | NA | TGTGCCAGCAGCCAGGACAGGGCCTATGGCTACACCTTC | CASSQDRAYGYTF
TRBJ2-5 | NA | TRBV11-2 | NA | TGTGCCAGCAGCTTACGAACTAGTGCCGAGACCCAGTACTTC | CASSLRTSAETQYF
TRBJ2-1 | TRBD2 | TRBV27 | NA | TGTGCCAGCAGTGGAAGGGTCCTGACTAGCGAGAAGCAGTTCTTC | CASSGRVLTSEKQFF
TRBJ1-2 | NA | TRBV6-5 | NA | TGTGCCAGCAGTTACTCGAGAGGCCGAGCTAACTATGGCTACACCTTC | CASSYSRGRANYGYTF
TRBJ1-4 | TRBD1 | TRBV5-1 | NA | TGCGCCAGCAGTCGCATGACAGGGGTTACTGAAAAACTGTTTTTT | CASSRMTGVTEKLFF
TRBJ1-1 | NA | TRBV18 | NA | TGTGCCAGCTCCCTCGGGATGAACACTGAAGCTTTCTTT | CASSLGMNTEAFF
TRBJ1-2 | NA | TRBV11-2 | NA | TGTGCCAGCAGCTCCCTCAGTGGAGCTAACTATGGCTACACCTTC | CASSSLSGANYGYTF
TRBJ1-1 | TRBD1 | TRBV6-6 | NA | TGTGCCAGCAGTACCGGGACAGGGAACACTGAAGCTTTCTTT | CASSTGTGNTEAFF
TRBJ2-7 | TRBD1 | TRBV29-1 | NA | TGCAGCGTTGAAAGGGGACAGGGGGTCTCCTACGAGCAGTACTTC | CSVERGQGVSYEQYF
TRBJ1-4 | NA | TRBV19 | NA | TGTGCCAGTAGTGGCAGATTTGCGGCTAATGAAAAACTGTTTTTT | CASSGRFAANEKLFF
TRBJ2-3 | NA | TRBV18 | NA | TGTGCCAGCTCACCCACCGGAGTAGCCGCGCCAGATACGCAGTATTTT | CASSPTGVAAPDTQYF
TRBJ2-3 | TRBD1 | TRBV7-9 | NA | TGTGCCAGCAGCCCATGGGACAGAGCCACAGATACGCAGTATTTT | CASSPWDRATDTQYF
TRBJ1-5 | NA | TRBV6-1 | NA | TGTGCCAGCAGTGAAACCTTTCTGCTTGGGCGCAATCAGCCCCAGCATTTT | CASSETFLLGRNQPQHF
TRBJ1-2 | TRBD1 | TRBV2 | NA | TGTGCCAGCAGGGGGACAGCCTTGAACTATGGCTACACCTTC | CASRGTALNYGYTF
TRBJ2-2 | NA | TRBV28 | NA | TGTGCCAGCACCCGGGACACCGGGGAGCTGTTTTTT | CASTRDTGELFF
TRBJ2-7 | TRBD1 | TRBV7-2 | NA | TGTGCCAGCAGCTCTCACCCGGGACAGTCCTACGAGCAGTACTTC | CASSSHPGQSYEQYF
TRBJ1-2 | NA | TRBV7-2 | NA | TGTGCCAGCACCCTTCTCTCAGGCGGGGGGGCTGGCTACACCTTC | CASTLLSGGGAGYTF
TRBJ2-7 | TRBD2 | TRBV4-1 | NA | TGCGCCAGCAGCCAAGATCCGGGAGGGAGGGACGAGCAGTACTTC | CASSQDPGGRDEQYF
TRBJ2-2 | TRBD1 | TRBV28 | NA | TGTGCCAGCAGCTACGACAGGGGCACCGGGGAGCTGTTTTTT | CASSYDRGTGELFF
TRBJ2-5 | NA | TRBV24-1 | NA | TGTGCCACCAGTGATGGGGGGCAAGAGACCCAGTACTTC | CATSDGGQETQYF
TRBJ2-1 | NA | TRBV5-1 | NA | TGCGCCAGCAGCTTGGTTGGCGGGATAGGCAATGAGCAGTTCTTC | CASSLVGGIGNEQFF
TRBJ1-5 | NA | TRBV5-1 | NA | TGCGCCAGCAGCCCGGACGGAGGGGGCAATCAGCCCCAGCATTTT | CASSPDGGGNQPQHF
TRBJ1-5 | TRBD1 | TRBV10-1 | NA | TGCGCCAGCAGACACAGGGGCCGCCTGAATTATAGCAATCAGCCCCAGCATTTT | CASRHRGRLNYSNQPQHF
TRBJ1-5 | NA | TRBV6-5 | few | TGTGCCAGCAGTTCCAGGGTTTGGGAGCCCCAGCATTTT | CASSSRVWEPQHF
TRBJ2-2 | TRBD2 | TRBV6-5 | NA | TGTGCCAGTTCCGGGACTAGGGTTATTACCGGGGAGCTGTTTTTT | CASSGTRVITGELFF
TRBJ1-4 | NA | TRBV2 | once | TGTGCCAGCGCACCAAGCACAGGTTCTAATGAAAAACTGTTTTTT | CASAPSTGSNEKLFF
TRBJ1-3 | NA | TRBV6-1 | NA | TGTGCCAGCAGTGAAAGGGTCCCGGGAAGTGGAAACACCATATATTTT | CASSERVPGSGNTIYF
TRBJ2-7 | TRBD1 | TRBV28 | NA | TGTGCCAGCAGTTTCCAACAGGGGTACACCTACGAGCAGTACTTC | CASSFQQGYTYEQYF
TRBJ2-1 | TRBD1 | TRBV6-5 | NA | TGTGCCAGCAGTTCCACACAGGGGAGAGAGCAGTTCTTC | CASSSTQGREQFF
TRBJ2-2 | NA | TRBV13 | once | TGTGCCAGCAGCTACGGAGCCCAGAGCACCGGGGAGCTGTTTTTT | CASSYGAQSTGELFF
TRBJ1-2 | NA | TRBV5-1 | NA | TGCGCCAGCAGCTTGGTCAGCGCCGGAAACTATGGCTACACCTTC | CASSLVSAGNYGYTF
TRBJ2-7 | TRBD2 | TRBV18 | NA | TGTGCCAGCTCACCAAGTAGCGGGAGCACCTACGAGCAGTACTTC | CASSPSSGSTYEQYF
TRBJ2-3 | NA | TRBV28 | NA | TGTGCCAGCAGTTTGGGCCCCTTGGATACGCAGTATTTT | CASSLGPLDTQYF
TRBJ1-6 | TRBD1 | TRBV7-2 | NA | TGTGCCAGCAGCTTAGCCCAGGGGGTTAATTCACCCCTCCACTTT | CASSLAQGVNSPLHF
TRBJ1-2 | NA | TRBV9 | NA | TGTGCCAGCAGCGTTGGTGAACCCCGGGGTGGCTACACCTTC | CASSVGEPRGGYTF
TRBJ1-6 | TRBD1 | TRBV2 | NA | TGTGCCAGCAACGGCAGGGGGCAAGGTTCACCCCTCCACTTT | CASNGRGQGSPLHF
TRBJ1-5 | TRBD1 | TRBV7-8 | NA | TGTGCCAGCAGCTTAGGCACAGGGGTAGGTCAGCCCCAGCATTTT | CASSLGTGVGQPQHF